The rows below give T cell receptor beta chains drawn from one sample of a study of blood T cells in healthy people across ages. Via MiXCR, TCRdb re-called the 5' RACE reads, giving one row per CDR3 protein. The sample contains about a million distinct CDR3 sequences, roughly two fifths of which appear only once. Sequencing input: blood. Source of these receptors: a young man in good health. CDR3s include the opening cysteine and the closing phenylalanine or tryptophan. D genes are given only for firm matches. Expanded clones are given a class, and other clones once, few, many or no size at all.

J: TRBJ1-1
D: NA
size: NA
V: TRBV20-1
length: 10
CDR3: CSAEFTEAFF
DNA: TGCAGTGCCGAATTCACTGAAGCTTTCTTT

J: TRBJ1-4
D: NA
size: NA
V: TRBV9
length: 15
CDR3: CASTLDGGQEEKLFF
DNA: TGTGCCAGCACCCTAGATGGTGGGCAGGAGGAAAAACTGTTTTTT

J: TRBJ2-4
D: TRBD2
size: NA
V: TRBV20-1
length: 15
CDR3: CRVEPSGGAPYEQYF
DNA: TGCAGGGTAGAGCCTAGCGGGGGGGCTCCTTATGAGCAGTACTTC

J: TRBJ1-4
D: TRBD1
size: NA
V: TRBV2
length: 16
CDR3: CASSELGTGINEKLFF
DNA: TGTGCCAGCAGTGAACTTGGGACAGGCATTAATGAAAAACTGTTTTTT

J: TRBJ2-3
D: NA
size: NA
V: TRBV6-5
length: 15
CDR3: CASRNTGGGTDTQYF
DNA: TGTGCCAGCAGAAACACAGGGGGGGGCACAGATACGCAGTATTTT

J: TRBJ1-5
D: TRBD1
size: NA
V: TRBV28
length: 16
CDR3: CASSFGTGLSNQPQHF
DNA: TGTGCCAGCAGTTTTGGGACAGGGTTGAGCAATCAGCCCCAGCATTTT

J: TRBJ2-5
D: TRBD1
size: NA
V: TRBV5-1
length: 15
CDR3: CASSLGQGLAETQYF
DNA: TGCGCCAGCAGCTTGGGACAGGGGTTAGCAGAGACCCAGTACTTC

J: TRBJ1-4
D: NA
size: few
V: TRBV6-5
length: 13
CDR3: CASGLGVGEKLFF
DNA: TGTGCCAGCGGGCTAGGGGTTGGGGAAAAACTGTTTTTT

J: TRBJ2-1
D: TRBD1
size: NA
V: TRBV2
length: 16
CDR3: CASSDPGQTAYNEQFF
DNA: TGTGCCAGCAGTGACCCGGGACAGACGGCCTACAATGAGCAGTTCTTC

J: TRBJ2-3
D: NA
size: NA
V: TRBV28
length: 13
CDR3: CASRPLRTDTQYF
DNA: TGTGCCAGCAGGCCCTTACGGACAGATACGCAGTATTTT

J: TRBJ2-2
D: NA
size: NA
V: TRBV20-1
length: 13
CDR3: CSAARSGTGELFF
DNA: TGCAGTGCCGCCAGATCGGGGACCGGGGAGCTGTTTTTT

J: TRBJ1-4
D: NA
size: NA
V: TRBV7-9
length: 12
CDR3: CASRPEGEKLFF
DNA: TGTGCCAGCAGACCGGAGGGGGAAAAACTGTTTTTT

J: TRBJ1-2
D: NA
size: NA
V: TRBV9
length: 14
CDR3: CASSVAELSYGYTF
DNA: TGTGCCAGCAGCGTAGCCGAGTTAAGCTATGGCTACACCTTC

J: TRBJ2-7
D: TRBD1
size: NA
V: TRBV28
length: 15
CDR3: CASSAGQGGYYEQYF
DNA: TGTGCCAGCAGTGCGGGACAGGGGGGCTACTACGAGCAGTACTTC

J: TRBJ2-7
D: NA
size: NA
V: TRBV30
length: 14
CDR3: CAWSVDEGPYEQYF
DNA: TGTGCCTGGAGTGTGGACGAGGGACCCTACGAGCAGTACTTC

J: TRBJ2-3
D: NA
size: many
V: TRBV10-3
length: 16
CDR3: CAPPLTQGLKGDTQYF
DNA: TGTGCCCCCCCTCTGACCCAGGGACTCAAAGGAGATACGCAGTATTTT

J: TRBJ1-5
D: NA
size: NA
V: TRBV12-3/TRBV12-4
length: 13
CDR3: CASSVSPVQPQHF
DNA: TGTGCCAGCAGTGTCTCACCGGTTCAGCCCCAGCATTTT

J: TRBJ1-2
D: NA
size: NA
V: TRBV13
length: 12
CDR3: CASSLLGQGYTF
DNA: TGTGCCAGCAGCCTCCTCGGTCAAGGCTACACCTTC

J: TRBJ1-1
D: NA
size: NA
V: TRBV4-1
length: 16
CDR3: CASSPGVWGKNTEAFF
DNA: TGCGCCAGCAGCCCCGGGGTTTGGGGCAAGAACACTGAAGCTTTCTTT

J: TRBJ2-1
D: NA
size: few
V: TRBV27
length: 13
CDR3: CASRRRAVNEQFF
DNA: TGTGCCAGCAGAAGGAGAGCGGTGAATGAGCAGTTCTTC

J: TRBJ1-5
D: NA
size: NA
V: TRBV7-9
length: 12
CDR3: CASSSVEQPQHF
DNA: TGTGCCAGCAGCTCGGTAGAGCAGCCCCAGCATTTT

J: TRBJ1-1
D: TRBD1
size: few
V: TRBV12-3/TRBV12-4
length: 15
CDR3: CASSPPRTGRAEAFF
DNA: TGTGCCAGCAGTCCTCCCCGGACAGGGAGGGCTGAAGCTTTCTTT

J: TRBJ1-4
D: NA
size: few
V: TRBV20-1
length: 17
CDR3: CSASARENLATNEKLFF
DNA: TGCAGTGCTAGTGCCAGGGAGAATCTTGCAACTAATGAAAAACTGTTTTTT

J: TRBJ2-1
D: NA
size: NA
V: TRBV7-9
length: 13
CDR3: CASKRDSLAEQFF
DNA: TGTGCCAGCAAAAGGGACTCTTTAGCTGAGCAGTTCTTC

J: TRBJ2-3
D: TRBD2
size: NA
V: TRBV7-2
length: 15
CDR3: CASSFTASGGNTQYF
DNA: TGTGCCAGCAGCTTCACCGCTAGCGGGGGGAATACGCAGTATTTT

J: TRBJ2-1
D: NA
size: NA
V: TRBV6-5
length: 19
CDR3: CASSSSSRDFPSAYNEQFF
DNA: TGTGCCAGCAGTTCCTCGAGCCGAGACTTCCCTTCGGCCTACAATGAGCAGTTCTTC

J: TRBJ1-1
D: NA
size: few
V: TRBV5-1
length: 14
CDR3: CASSLAGGEAKSFF
DNA: TGCGCCAGCAGCTTGGCCGGGGGAGAAGCTAAATCTTTCTTT

J: TRBJ2-5
D: TRBD1
size: few
V: TRBV10-3
length: 13
CDR3: CAISGTVQETQYF
DNA: TGTGCCATCAGCGGGACAGTTCAAGAGACCCAGTACTTC

J: TRBJ2-5
D: NA
size: few
V: TRBV3-1
length: 13
CDR3: CAISTGEQETQYF
DNA: TGTGCCATATCAACGGGGGAACAAGAGACCCAGTACTTC

J: TRBJ1-2
D: NA
size: NA
V: TRBV6-1
length: 12
CDR3: CASTGGDYGYTF
DNA: TGTGCCAGCACTGGGGGGGATTATGGCTACACCTTC

J: TRBJ2-1
D: NA
size: few
V: TRBV9
length: 12
CDR3: CASSVDHNEQFF
DNA: TGTGCCAGCAGCGTTGACCACAATGAGCAGTTCTTC

J: TRBJ2-2
D: NA
size: NA
V: TRBV6-2/TRBV6-3
length: 13
CDR3: CASTRPGTGELFF
DNA: TGTGCCAGCACCCGGCCTGGCACCGGGGAGCTGTTTTTT

J: TRBJ2-2
D: NA
size: NA
V: TRBV3-1
length: 16
CDR3: CASMGRGPPSTGELFF
DNA: TGTGCCAGCATGGGCAGGGGCCCCCCGAGCACCGGGGAGCTGTTTTTT

J: TRBJ2-1
D: TRBD1
size: few
V: TRBV20-1
length: 13
CDR3: CSTRRGQYNEQFF
DNA: TGCAGTACACGAAGGGGGCAGTACAATGAGCAGTTCTTC

J: TRBJ2-3
D: TRBD1
size: few
V: TRBV12-3/TRBV12-4
length: 15
CDR3: CASETLTGSADTQYF
DNA: TGTGCCAGCGAAACCTTGACAGGGAGTGCGGATACGCAGTATTTT

J: TRBJ2-5
D: NA
size: once
V: TRBV29-1
length: 11
CDR3: CSHALGETQYF
DNA: TGCAGTCATGCTTTGGGGGAGACCCAGTACTTC

J: TRBJ1-1
D: TRBD1
size: NA
V: TRBV2
length: 16
CDR3: CASSEAPGGVETEAFF
DNA: TGTGCCAGCAGTGAGGCTCCAGGGGGCGTGGAGACTGAAGCTTTCTTT

J: TRBJ2-4
D: NA
size: NA
V: TRBV2
length: 14
CDR3: CASKASSQGNIQYF
DNA: TGTGCCAGCAAGGCATCCTCTCAGGGAAACATTCAGTACTTC

J: TRBJ1-1
D: TRBD1
size: NA
V: TRBV7-2
length: 13
CDR3: CASSLGTGLEAFF
DNA: TGTGCCAGCAGCTTAGGGACAGGGTTAGAAGCTTTCTTT

J: TRBJ1-5
D: NA
size: NA
V: TRBV12-3/TRBV12-4
length: 17
CDR3: CASSLRGRSRGNQPQHF
DNA: TGTGCCAGCAGTTTAAGGGGCAGGTCTAGGGGCAATCAGCCCCAGCATTTT

J: TRBJ2-5
D: NA
size: NA
V: TRBV9
length: 14
CDR3: CASSVSSREETQYF
DNA: TGTGCCAGCAGCGTTAGTAGTCGGGAAGAGACCCAGTACTTC

J: TRBJ1-1
D: TRBD1
size: NA
V: TRBV29-1
length: 13
CDR3: CSHRQGTSTEAFF
DNA: TGCAGCCACCGACAGGGGACGAGCACTGAAGCTTTCTTT

J: TRBJ2-5
D: TRBD2
size: few
V: TRBV15
length: 16
CDR3: CATSSGRQTSKETQYF
DNA: TGTGCCACCAGCAGCGGCCGACAGACTAGCAAAGAGACCCAGTACTTC

J: TRBJ1-1
D: NA
size: NA
V: TRBV4-2
length: 15
CDR3: CASSQEVTVNTEAFF
DNA: TGTGCCAGCAGCCAAGAAGTTACGGTGAACACTGAAGCTTTCTTT

J: TRBJ2-2
D: NA
size: NA
V: TRBV7-9
length: 13
CDR3: CTSSVGDTGELFF
DNA: TGTACCAGCAGCGTAGGAGACACCGGGGAGCTGTTTTTT

J: TRBJ1-1
D: NA
size: few
V: TRBV4-3
length: 15
CDR3: CASSQETGGRGFAFF
DNA: TGCGCCAGCAGCCAAGAGACGGGGGGACGCGGTTTCGCTTTCTTT

J: TRBJ2-2
D: NA
size: few
V: TRBV4-2
length: 17
CDR3: CASSQGGSLHNTGELFF
DNA: TGTGCCAGCAGCCAAGGCGGATCCTTACATAACACCGGGGAGCTGTTTTTT

J: TRBJ2-3
D: TRBD1
size: NA
V: TRBV7-9
length: 18
CDR3: CASSEGQGRVKWTDTQYF
DNA: TGTGCCAGCAGCGAAGGACAGGGTCGGGTTAAGTGGACAGATACGCAGTATTTT

J: TRBJ2-3
D: TRBD2
size: NA
V: TRBV5-6
length: 17
CDR3: CASSLSSGRVESDTQYF
DNA: TGTGCCAGCAGCTTGTCAAGCGGGAGGGTTGAATCAGATACGCAGTATTTT

J: TRBJ1-2
D: NA
size: few
V: TRBV4-2
length: 20
CDR3: CASSQDFFGQRIRNNYGYTF
DNA: TGTGCCAGCAGCCAAGACTTTTTTGGACAGAGGATACGTAATAACTATGGCTACACCTTC

J: TRBJ1-4
D: NA
size: NA
V: TRBV30
length: 14
CDR3: CAWTRGLESEKLFF
DNA: TGTGCCTGGACCCGGGGACTTGAAAGTGAAAAACTGTTTTTT

J: TRBJ1-2
D: NA
size: few
V: TRBV20-1
length: 13
CDR3: CSAADLGRYGYTF
DNA: TGCAGTGCTGCCGATTTGGGCCGATATGGCTACACCTTC

J: TRBJ1-2
D: NA
size: NA
V: TRBV6-5
length: 15
CDR3: CASTRNPTVNYGYTF
DNA: TGTGCCAGCACCCGAAATCCCACAGTTAACTATGGCTACACCTTC

J: TRBJ1-4
D: TRBD1
size: NA
V: TRBV7-6
length: 15
CDR3: CASSNRGQGSEKLFF
DNA: TGTGCCAGCAGCAACAGGGGACAGGGAAGCGAAAAACTGTTTTTT

J: TRBJ2-4
D: NA
size: NA
V: TRBV2
length: 13
CDR3: CASRDTGENIQYF
DNA: TGTGCCAGCAGAGATACAGGCGAAAACATTCAGTACTTC

J: TRBJ1-4
D: TRBD1
size: NA
V: TRBV15
length: 14
CDR3: CATSGDRVSEKLFF
DNA: TGTGCCACCAGCGGGGACAGGGTGTCTGAAAAACTGTTTTTT

J: TRBJ2-2
D: TRBD1
size: NA
V: TRBV5-1
length: 15
CDR3: CASSLGGTDTGELFF
DNA: TGCGCCAGCAGCTTGGGGGGGACAGACACCGGGGAGCTGTTTTTT

J: TRBJ2-7
D: NA
size: few
V: TRBV6-5
length: 14
CDR3: CASSPLSNTYEQYF
DNA: TGTGCCAGCAGTCCCCTCTCGAATACCTACGAGCAGTACTTC

J: TRBJ2-5
D: NA
size: NA
V: TRBV20-1
length: 14
CDR3: CSARLRTLGETQYF
DNA: TGCAGTGCTAGACTGAGGACCCTTGGGGAGACCCAGTACTTC

J: TRBJ1-5
D: NA
size: NA
V: TRBV15
length: 15
CDR3: CATSRGGGVNQPQHF
DNA: TGTGCCACCAGCAGAGGAGGTGGGGTCAATCAGCCCCAGCATTTT